The rows below give T cell receptor beta chains drawn from one sample of a study of blood T cell repertoires in COVID-19. Clones were read by immunoSEQ multiplex PCR, and TCRdb kept only the in-frame ones, dropping some. Among more than 100,000 clones listed, under 90% were seen once. Material for sequencing was peripheral blood. The source of these receptors is a woman in her sixties with active or convalescent COVID-19. The CDR3 runs from the conserved cysteine through the conserved F or W. A D gene is named only where the DNA matches it firmly.

V: TRBV28
J: TRBJ1-3
D: -
DNA: TGTGCCAGCAGTTTGGGGCTCTCTGGAAACACCATATATTTT
CDR3: CASSLGLSGNTIYF

V: TRBV7-6
J: TRBJ1-3
D: TRBD1
DNA: TGTGCCAGCAGCTTCCGGACAGGGAGAAACACCATATATTTT
CDR3: CASSFRTGRNTIYF

V: TRBV6-6
J: TRBJ1-2
D: TRBD1
DNA: TGTGCCAGCAGTCGCCGGGACAGGGGGCCTGACTATGGCTACACCTTC
CDR3: CASSRRDRGPDYGYTF

V: TRBV4-2
J: TRBJ1-1
D: TRBD1
DNA: TGTGCCAGCAGCCATCCGGACAGGGAAGGCACTGAAGCTTTCTTT
CDR3: CASSHPDREGTEAFF

V: TRBV11-3
J: TRBJ2-2
D: TRBD2
DNA: TGTGCCAGCAGCCCAGGACTAGCGTCGAACACCGGGGAGCTGTTTTTT
CDR3: CASSPGLASNTGELFF

V: TRBV21-1
J: TRBJ2-1
D: -
DNA: TGTGCCAGCAGCAAAGCTGGGGGACAGGGGCACTACAATGAGCAGTTCTTC
CDR3: CASSKAGGQGHYNEQFF

V: TRBV19
J: TRBJ2-1
D: TRBD2
DNA: TGTGCCAGTAGGGGCGGGAGCTCCTACAATGAGCAGTTCTTC
CDR3: CASRGGSSYNEQFF

V: TRBV30
J: TRBJ2-6
D: -
DNA: TGTGCCTGGAGTTTTAGTGGGGCCAACGTCCTGACTTTC
CDR3: CAWSFSGANVLTF

V: TRBV6-2/TRBV6-3
J: TRBJ2-1
D: TRBD2
DNA: TGTGCCAGCAGTCCGGGGACTAGCGACTACAATGAGCAGTTCTTC
CDR3: CASSPGTSDYNEQFF

V: TRBV2
J: TRBJ2-2
D: -
DNA: TGTGCGAGGAAGTCACCGAACACCGGGGAGCTGTTTTTT
CDR3: CARKSPNTGELFF

V: TRBV18
J: TRBJ1-1
D: TRBD1
DNA: TGTGCCAGCTCACCATACCAGCGACAGGGGGCCGGGTTTAGCACTGAAGCTTTCTTT
CDR3: CASSPYQRQGAGFSTEAFF

V: TRBV4-3
J: TRBJ1-4
D: -
DNA: TGCGCCAGCAGCCAAGACACGCTCCCGGGTCCAAAACTGTTTTTT
CDR3: CASSQDTLPGPKLFF

V: TRBV3-1/TRBV3-2
J: TRBJ1-5
D: -
DNA: TGTGCCAGCAGCCAAGATCTGAGGGAAATTTGCAATCAGCCCCAGCATTTT
CDR3: CASSQDLREICNQPQHF

V: TRBV18
J: TRBJ2-5
D: -
DNA: TGTGCCAGCTCACCACCGAGTCAAGAGACCCAGTACTTC
CDR3: CASSPPSQETQYF